Following are 9 T cell receptor beta chains from one sample sequenced in a study of blood T cells in healthy people across ages. With a J-beta primer mix and a sample-barcoded 5' primer, a second PCR ran about 7 to 12 cycles. TCRdb recomputed calls from the 5' RACE reads with MiXCR, one row per CDR3 protein. The table includes about 1.5 million distinct CDR3 sequences, approximately 43% detected once. The sequenced sample consisted of blood. The source is a woman aged 18-29 years in good health.

The rearrangement joins TRBV6-5 to TRBJ2-7, with D perhaps TRBD2 (5 bases). Germline CDR1 reads MNHEY; CDR2 reads SVGAGI. Trimming removed 0 bases at V and 1 base at J, with 13 bases between. There are 16 residues in the CDR3. The CDR3 loop reads CASSYSPSQYSYEQYF. In nucleotides, the CDR3 is TGTGCCAGCAGTTACTCTCCTAGCCAATATTCCTACGAGCAGTACTTC.

This clonotype was counted only a few times. V and J are TRBV20-1 and TRBJ2-7; 12 bases fit TRBD2. Germline loops: CDR1 DFQATT, CDR2 SNEGSKA (reference sequence). This CDR3 has 15 amino acids. The V gene end was trimmed by 5 bases and the J gene end by 0 bases; junction bases not matched to a gene: 5. CDR3 protein: CSAEQTSGSSYEQYF. The CDR3 DNA reads as TGCAGTGCTGAGCAGACTAGCGGGAGCTCCTACGAGCAGTACTTC.

The genes are TRBV7-2 and TRBJ2-3; D is uncertain. Looked up from germline, CDR1 is SGHTA and CDR2 is FQGNSA. The length of the CDR3 is 13 residues. Trimming cost V 4 bases and J 1 base, with 6 bases left between them. The CDR3 sequence is CASSSLRTDTQYF. CDR3 DNA: TGTGCCAGCAGCTCCCTCCGCACAGATACGCAGTATTTT.

This clonotype was observed many times. The chain recombines TRBV12-3 or TRBV12-4 with TRBJ2-3; the D is unclear. The CDR3 covers 14 residues. Trimming removed 8 bases from V and 6 bases from J, with 18 bases in between. In DNA form, the CDR3 reads TGTGCCAGCTGTCGAACTTTAGGTTTCGATACGCAGTATTTT. Amino acid sequence: CASCRTLGFDTQYF.

For the CDR3, the DNA is TGTGCCAGCAGCTTAGCTAGGTGGTCATTCTCCTACAATGAGCAGTTCTTC. This gives the protein CASSLARWSFSYNEQFF. This sequence joins TRBV7-2 and TRBJ2-1; D is undetermined. The CDR3 length is 17 residues. Germline V CDR1 and CDR2: SGHTA, FQGNSA. V was clipped by 0 bases and J by 0 bases, with 12 bases between them.

On this clonotype: Sequence at one end of the junction differs from germline and may be a read error. This chain links TRBV7-9 with TRBJ1-1, with D hard to call. The germline V gene encodes CDR1 SEHNR and CDR2 FQNEAQ (reference sequence). The CDR3 loop spans 12 amino acids. CDR3 amino acids: CGNRNMNTEAFF. The CDR3 region has the DNA TGCGGCAACAGAAACATGAACACTGAAGCTTTCTTT.

The chain joins TRBV7-2 to TRBJ2-4; D is tentatively TRBD1 or TRBD2 (5 bases each). Trimming pared 2 bases from V and 6 bases from J, leaving 11 bases between. The CDR3 loop spans 14 amino acids. CDR1 and CDR2 from the germline V gene are SGHTA and FQGNSA. The CDR3 region is CASSLIRDGNIQYF. The CDR3 DNA reads as TGTGCCAGCAGCTTAATCCGGGACGGAAACATTCAGTACTTC.

V usage is TRBV25-1 and J usage is TRBJ1-2; weak D call: TRBD1 (5 bases). In germline, CDR1 is MGHDK, CDR2 SYGVNS. V dropped 6 bases and J dropped 8 bases, with 13 bases sitting between them. This CDR3 contains 12 residues. Here the CDR3 reads CASRVGGKGYTF. The CDR3 DNA reads TGTGCCAGCAGAGTGGGGGGGAAAGGCTACACCTTC.

To note about this clonotype: Given a much more abundant clone one base away, this may be a read error. The rearrangement joins TRBV6-2 or TRBV6-3 to TRBJ2-3; D may be TRBD1 or TRBD2 (5 bases each). The CDR3 consists of 15 residues. Germline CDR1 reads MNHEY; CDR2 reads SVGEGT. In nucleotides, the CDR3 is TGTGCCAGCAGCTCCGGGACGAGGGAGACAGATGCGCAGTATTTT. Encoded protein: CASSSGTRETDAQYF.